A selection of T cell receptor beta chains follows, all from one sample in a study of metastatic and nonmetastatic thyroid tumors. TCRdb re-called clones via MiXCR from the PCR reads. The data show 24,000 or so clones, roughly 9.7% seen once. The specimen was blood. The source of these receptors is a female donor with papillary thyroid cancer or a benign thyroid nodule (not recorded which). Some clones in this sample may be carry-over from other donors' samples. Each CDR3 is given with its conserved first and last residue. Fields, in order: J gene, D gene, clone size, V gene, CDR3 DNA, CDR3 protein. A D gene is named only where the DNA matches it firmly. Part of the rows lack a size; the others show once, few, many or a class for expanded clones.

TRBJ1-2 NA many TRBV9 TGTGCCAGCAGCGTAGCCGGAAACGGCTACACCTTC CASSVAGNGYTF
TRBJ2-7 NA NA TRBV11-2 TGTGCCAGCAGCTCTCCAGGACCTAACCTCTACGAGCAGTACTTC CASSSPGPNLYEQYF
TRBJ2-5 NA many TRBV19 TGTGCCAGTTCAGCGGGCCCCGTGGAGACCCAGTACTTC CASSAGPVETQYF
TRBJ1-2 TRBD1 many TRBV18 TGTGCCAGCTCACCCACAGGGGGCTATGGCTACACCTTC CASSPTGGYGYTF
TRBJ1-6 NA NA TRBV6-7 TGTGCCAGCAGTTACTTGAGTCTTCTCGTGTGCGGGGGATATAATTCACCCCTCCACTTT CASSYLSLLVCGGYNSPLHF
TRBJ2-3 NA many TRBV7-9 TGTGCCAGCAGCTTAGCGGAGGGATTGGATACGCAGTATTTT CASSLAEGLDTQYF
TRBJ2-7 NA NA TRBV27 TGTGCCAGCAGTTTTGGTGGTGCCAAGCAGTACTTC CASSFGGAKQYF
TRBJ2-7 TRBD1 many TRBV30 TGTGCCTGGAGCGGTGGACAGGGGATTTTCCACGAGCAGTACTTC CAWSGGQGIFHEQYF
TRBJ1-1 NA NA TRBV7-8 TGTGCCAGCAGCTTATCGAGACAGGTCTTAAATCAAGCTTTCTTT CASSLSRQVLNQAFF
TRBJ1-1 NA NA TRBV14 TGTGCCAGCAGCCTAGGGGCACAGTTACAAGCTTTCTTT CASSLGAQLQAFF
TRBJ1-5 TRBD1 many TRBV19 TGTGCCAGTACTAAGACTACAGGGGACTATAGCAATCAGCCCCAGCATTTT CASTKTTGDYSNQPQHF
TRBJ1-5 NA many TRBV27 TGTGCCAGCAGGTCCGGGGGGGGGCGAGGAAATCAGCCCCAGCATTTT CASRSGGGRGNQPQHF
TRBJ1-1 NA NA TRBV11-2 TGTGCCAGCAGCTTAGATCGTGGAGAAGCTTTCTTT CASSLDRGEAFF
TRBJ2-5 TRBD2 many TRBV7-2 TGTGCCAGCAGCTCTTGGGCCGGGAGGGACCAAGAGACCCAGTACTTC CASSSWAGRDQETQYF
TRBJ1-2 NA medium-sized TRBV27 TGTGCCAGCAGTCCACAAGGCCGGGGAGGGAGCTATGGCTACACCTTC CASSPQGRGGSYGYTF
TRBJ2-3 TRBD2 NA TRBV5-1 TGCGCCAGCAGCTTGGTACTAGCGGGAGTTGCAGATACGCAGTATTTT CASSLVLAGVADTQYF
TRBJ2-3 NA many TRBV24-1 TGTGCCACCAGTTCGACGCGGGAAGTCACAGATACGCAGTATTTT CATSSTREVTDTQYF
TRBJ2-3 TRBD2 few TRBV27 TGTGCCAGCAGTTTCGGGACTAGCGGGACACTCACATATACGCAGTATTTT CASSFGTSGTLTYTQYF
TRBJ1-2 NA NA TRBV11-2 TGTGCCAGCACTCGCGGAGACAGAGTGTCTAACTATGGCTACACCTTC CASTRGDRVSNYGYTF
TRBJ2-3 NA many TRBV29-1 TGCAGCGTTGTTTACCCTGATACGCAGTATTTT CSVVYPDTQYF
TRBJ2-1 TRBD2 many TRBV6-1 TGTGCCAGCAGTGAAGACGTGTTTCGGACTAGCGGGAGAAATGAGCAGTTCTTC CASSEDVFRTSGRNEQFF
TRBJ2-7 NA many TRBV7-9 TGTGCCAGCAGCTTACATGGCGGACCGAACTACGAGCAGTACTTC CASSLHGGPNYEQYF